The 19 T cell receptor beta chains listed next were all sequenced from one sample in a study of beta chain features in type 1 diabetes (dated 2018 in TCRdb). General study outcomes and caveats: In all four CD4+ subsets, TCRB CDR3 length was moderately but significantly shorter in type 1 diabetes patients.

Libraries came from the immunoSEQ multiplex PCR assay. All of the isolated RNA was reverse transcribed with the High Capacity cDNA Reverse Transcription Kit, so expressed TCRB transcripts were sequenced. TCRdb retrieved this table from immuneACCESS and kept in-frame rearrangements only. Not all clones are present; in checked studies, unresolved V genes account for under half, and no reason is known for the remainder. The sample contains 85,000 to 110,000 clones, about 26% of them found a single time. 0.5% to 0.6% of the sample is taken by the ten largest. Their target antigens are unknown. Material: central memory CD4+ T cells from blood. The receptor source for this set is a woman aged 18-35 years with type 1 diabetes.

This clone was detected only a few times. The V gene is TRBV6-1, the J gene TRBJ1-2; 9 positions agree with TRBD1. V trimming: 2 bases; J trimming: 4 bases; junction bases outside the gene matches: 8. Germline V gene sequence: CDR1 MNHNS, CDR2 SASEGT. The CDR3 totals 16 residues. The CDR3 nucleotides read TGTGCCAGCAGTGAACGGGACAGGGCTCAAAGCTATGGCTACACCTTC. This codes for CASSERDRAQSYGYTF.

The chain couples TRBV6-1 to TRBJ2-1; the D gene is possibly TRBD2 (5 bases). The CDR3 totals 14 residues. V lost 4 bases, J lost 6 bases, and 13 bases lay in between. The germline gives CDR1 MNHNS, CDR2 SASEGT. In nucleotides, the CDR3 is TGTGCCAGCAGTGTTCGGGGTGAGGTCAATGAGCAGTTCTTC. This codes for CASSVRGEVNEQFF.

This clone was recorded a few times. The chain joins TRBV4-3 to TRBJ1-1; D call uncertain. V was cut by 0 bases and J by 2 bases, with 13 bases left in between. The V gene's germline CDR1 is LGHNA and CDR2 YSLEER. The CDR3 extends over 16 amino acids. The CDR3 loop reads CASSQERGLGNTEAFF. CDR3 coding DNA: TGCGCCAGCAGCCAAGAACGGGGTCTGGGAAACACTGAAGCTTTCTTT.

The CDR3 DNA sequence: TGTGCCAGTAGTCTTCGGAATAGCCTGGCAGATACGCAGTATTTT. Translating gives CASSLRNSLADTQYF. This sequence joins TRBV19 and TRBJ2-3; D remains unclear. Trimming took 5 bases from V and 4 from J, leaving 16 bases between them. This CDR3 is built from 15 residues. Looked up from germline, CDR1 is LNHDA and CDR2 is SQIVND (reference sequence).

The V call is TRBV28, the J call TRBJ2-3, with 7 positions matching TRBD1. V lost 2 bases and J lost 2; bases outside the gene matches: 10. Germline CDR1 is MDHEN and CDR2 is SYDVKM. The CDR3 has 17 amino acids. The CDR3 DNA reads TGTGCCAGCAGTTTACCCGGACAGGCTACCTACACAGATACGCAGTATTTT. This encodes CASSLPGQATYTDTQYF.

The chain has TRBV27 and TRBJ1-2, with no clear D. This CDR3 is built from 14 residues. The germline V gene encodes CDR1 MNHEY and CDR2 SMNVEV (reference sequence). The V end lost 6 bases, the J end lost 4 bases, and 15 bases lay between the germline ends. CDR3 residues: CASSGIDPSYGYTF. CDR3 DNA sequence: TGTGCCAGCAGCGGGATCGACCCCAGCTATGGCTACACCTTC.

The chain has TRBV6-6 and TRBJ2-2; D gene ambiguous. Trimming removed 5 bases from V and 2 bases from J, with 12 bases in between. Germline V CDR1 and CDR2: MNHNY, SVGAGI (reference sequence). CDR3 size: 15 residues. The DNA for the CDR3 is TGTGCCAGCAGTCAAGGATACAGCAACACCGGGGAGCTGTTTTTT. This translates into CASSQGYSNTGELFF.

This clone was detected a few times. The J gene is TRBJ2-1, the V gene TRBV2, with 15 bases aligning to TRBD2. V lost 3 bases, J lost 7 bases, and 4 bases stayed unmatched. The CDR3 runs to 16 residues. CDR1 and CDR2 (germline): SNHLY, FYNNEI. Here the CDR3 DNA reads TGTGCCAGCAGTGACGCCGGGACTAGCGGGAGGAATGAGCAGTTCTTC. Amino acids: CASSDAGTSGRNEQFF.

This clone was found a few times. The chain recombines TRBV11-2 with TRBJ2-7, with TRBD2 matching 7 bases. The CDR3 spans 14 residues. CDR1 is SGHAT, CDR2 FQNNGV, per germline. Trimming at V came to 5 bases and at J to 2 bases, leaving 6 bases not matched to a gene. The CDR3 here is CASSISGTTYEQYF. Written as DNA, the CDR3 is TGTGCCAGCAGCATATCAGGGACTACCTACGAGCAGTACTTC.

This clone showed up just a few times. The chain links TRBV5-1 to TRBJ2-3; 8 bases agree with TRBD2. CDR1 is SGHRS and CDR2 is YFSETQ in the germline V gene. The V segment lost 1 base and the J segment 4 bases; nucleotides outside the gene matches: 5. CDR3 size: 15 residues. The CDR3 DNA reads TGCGCCAGCAGCTTGTCGGGAGGGGAGGCAGATACGCAGTATTTT. Residues: CASSLSGGEADTQYF.

This clone was seen a handful of times. The rearrangement uses TRBV19 and TRBJ1-2; D might be TRBD1 (5 bases). The CDR3 length is 13 residues. Germline CDR1 is LNHDA and CDR2 is SQIVND (reference sequence). Trimming removed 0 bases at V and 12 bases at J, with 14 bases between. The CDR3 nucleotides read TGTGCCAGTAGTATAGATGGCGGGGCGCAACACACCTTC. Translation gives CASSIDGGAQHTF.

V is TRBV19 and J is TRBJ2-7; D is undetermined. This CDR3 has 14 residues. Trimming removed 3 bases at V and 2 bases at J, with 11 bases between. Germline CDR1 is LNHDA and CDR2 is SQIVND (reference sequence). The CDR3 DNA sequence: TGTGCCAGTAGTATCTCGGTTACTACCTACGAGCAGTACTTC. Protein product: CASSISVTTYEQYF.

This clone was seen only a few times. The chain recombines TRBV7-2 with TRBJ2-4; perhaps TRBD2 as D (6 bases). This CDR3 comprises 15 residues. Trimming stripped 5 bases from V and 3 bases from J, with 14 bases between. The V gene's germline CDR1 is SGHTA and CDR2 FQGNSA. The CDR3: CASSPPRGGKNIQYF. The CDR3 DNA reads as TGTGCCAGCAGCCCGCCGCGGGGCGGCAAAAACATTCAGTACTTC.

The V call is TRBV29-1, the J call TRBJ2-7; D possibly corresponds to TRBD1 (6 bases). V gave up 4 bases and J gave up 8 bases, with 18 bases separating them. Germline V gene lookup returns CDR1 SQVTM and CDR2 ANQGSEA. The CDR3 runs to 13 residues. The CDR3 region is CSVVTDSSAKQYF. The DNA of the CDR3 is TGCAGCGTTGTTACGGACAGCAGTGCTAAGCAGTACTTC.

The chain joins TRBV7-2 to TRBJ2-3; TRBD2 agrees at 8 bases. V was pared by 3 bases and J by 2 bases, with 1 base of the junction left unmatched. This CDR3 has 14 residues. Germline assignment: CDR1 SGHTA and CDR2 FQGNSA. The CDR3 loop is CASSFSGVTDTQYF. For the CDR3, the DNA is TGTGCCAGCAGCTTTAGCGGGGTCACAGATACGCAGTATTTT.

J is TRBJ1-2 and V is TRBV5-1; 9 nucleotides match TRBD1. The germline V gene encodes CDR1 SGHRS and CDR2 YFSETQ. The ends lost 0 bases at V and 3 bases at J; junction bases unmatched: 12. This CDR3 region has 18 residues. CDR3 in DNA: TGCGCCAGCAGCTTGGAAGGTTCCGGGACAGGGTGGGACTATGGCTACACCTTC. Residues: CASSLEGSGTGWDYGYTF.

This clone was seen a handful of times. V is TRBV10-3 and J is TRBJ2-5; 10 nucleotides line up with TRBD1. Trimming cost V 3 bases and J 5 bases; bases outside gene matches: 3. The length of the CDR3 is 14 residues. CDR1 is ENHRY and CDR2 is SYGVKD in the germline V gene. The DNA of the CDR3 is TGTGCCATCAGTGACTCGGGACAGGGGGAGACCCAGTACTTC. Amino acids: CAISDSGQGETQYF.

The chain employs TRBV18 and TRBJ2-3, with 9 bases aligning to TRBD1. Germline loops: CDR1 KGHSH, CDR2 LQKENI. This CDR3 spans 14 amino acids. V lost 6 bases to trimming and J lost 3 bases; unmatched junction nucleotides: 4. In DNA form, the CDR3 reads TGTGCCAGCTCCACGGACAGGGGAACAGATACGCAGTATTTT. Protein: CASSTDRGTDTQYF. Full variable domain (remainder filled in from reference TRBV18 and TRBJ2-3): NAGVMQNPRHLVRRRGQEARLRCSPMKGHSHVYWYRQLPEEGLKFMVYLQKENIIDESGMPKERFSAEFPKEGPSILRIQQVVRGDSAAYFCASSTDRGTDTQYFGPGTRLTVL.

The sample holds a few counts of this clone. The V and J genes are TRBV10-3 and TRBJ2-1, with D perhaps TRBD2 (5 bases). The V end was cut by 5 bases, the J end by 8 bases, with 13 bases between. This CDR3 contains 13 residues. The germline CDR1 and CDR2 sequences are ENHRY and SYGVKD. The CDR3 sequence: CAISSGRGDEQFF. Written as DNA, the CDR3 is TGTGCCATCAGTAGCGGACGGGGTGATGAGCAGTTCTTC.